The T cell receptor (beta chain) described here comes from a study of blood T cells in healthy people across ages. General study findings and limits: Across the age range, TCR beta diversity per million T cells fell in a roughly linear way. TCR beta diversity was tightly associated with the proportion of naive T cells.

The length of the CDR3 is 14 residues. The germline V gene has CDR1 SQVTM and CDR2 ANQGSEA. V trimming: 4 bases; J trimming: 7 bases; junction bases outside the gene matches: 12. As regards this clonotype: As yet, its antigen is unknown.

The use of a sample-barcoded 5' primer and a J-beta primer mix characterized a second PCR of 7 to 11 cycles. MiXCR, run by TCRdb on the 5' RACE reads, gives a single entry per CDR3 protein. Of about 930,000 distinct CDR3 sequences in the sample, 25% to 30% were seen once. These data were also reused for a study on T cells of mothers and their children. From that paper: Mothers yielded over 8 million CDR3 reads, children 3 million to 3.5 million each.

The sequence was collected from a woman in her thirties or forties in good health. Sequencing input: blood. The chain joins TRBV29-1 to TRBJ2-7; 8 bases are a match to TRBD2. The CDR3 reads CSVGGTRLFREQYF. CDR3 nucleotides: TGCAGCGTTGGGGGGACTAGGCTTTTTAGAGAGCAGTACTTC.